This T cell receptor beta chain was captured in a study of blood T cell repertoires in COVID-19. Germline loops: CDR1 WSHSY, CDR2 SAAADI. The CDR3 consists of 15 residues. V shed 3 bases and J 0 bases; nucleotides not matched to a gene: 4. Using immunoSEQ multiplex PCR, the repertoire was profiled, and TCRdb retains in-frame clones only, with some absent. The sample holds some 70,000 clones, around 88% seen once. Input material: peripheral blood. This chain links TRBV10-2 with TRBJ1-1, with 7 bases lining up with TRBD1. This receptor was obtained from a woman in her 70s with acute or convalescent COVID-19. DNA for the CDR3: TGCGCCAGCAGTGACAGGGGGAACATGAACACTGAAGCTTTCTTT. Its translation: CASSDRGNMNTEAFF.